The sequence of this T cell receptor (beta chain) was determined in a study of PD-1 blockade in classical Hodgkin lymphoma. This clone has only a few counts. Its matching antigen is unknown. The method was immunoSEQ multiplex PCR; TCRdb's version includes in-frame clones alone and lacks a portion of them. In the table there are about 46,000 clones, around three quarters of which are singletons. Each and every patient relapsed after autologous stem cell transplantation, and patients got differing brentuximab vedotin exposure. Patients' outcomes at their best amounted to complete response, partial response or progressive disease. Findings of the study overall: Newly diagnosed patients reportedly trailed healthy donors in baseline TCR diversity. Complete responders possessed baseline diversity comparable to newly diagnosed patients.

V was trimmed by 4 bases and J by 5 bases, leaving 13 bases between them. The germline V gene encodes CDR1 SGHVS and CDR2 FQNEAQ. CDR3 length equals 14 residues. The chain links TRBV7-8 to TRBJ2-3, with D maybe TRBD2 (5 bases). This sequence was found in a human donor with classical Hodgkin lymphoma. This specimen consisted of peripheral blood mononuclear cells (PBMCs), obtained before the second cycle of nivolumab. The CDR3 loop is CASSSGWIIDTQYF. The CDR3 DNA reads TGTGCCAGCAGCTCGGGATGGATCATAGATACGCAGTATTTT.